This TCR beta chain came from a study of T cell repertoires in cytomegalovirus infection. Overall study: Shared public TCR beta signatures pointed to both CMV infection and a matching HLA type.

Study-wide findings and caveats: There were carriers of CMV plus the relevant HLA, and cumulative public TCR beta family frequency identified them.

A note on this clonotype: Its antigen is not identified.

The length of the CDR3 is 15 residues. Looked up from germline, CDR1 is SNHLY and CDR2 is FYNNEI. Between the trimmed V and J ends, which lost 6 bases and 4 bases, there was a span of 16 bases. Each CDR3 protein gets one entry after TCRdb re-called the reads with MiXCR. The table has tens of thousands of distinct CDR3 sequences, around 18% seen once. The V gene is TRBV2, the J gene TRBJ2-1, with TRBD1 as a possible D gene (6 bases). This sequence originates from a human donor in good health (CMV status not recorded). Some clones in this sample may be carry-over from other donors' samples. Material: CD8+ T cells from cultured PBMCs, obtained from culture after CMV antigen stimulation. CDR3 loop: CASSAGVISYNEQFF. DNA of the CDR3: TGTGCCAGCAGCGCAGGGGTAATATCGTACAATGAGCAGTTCTTC.